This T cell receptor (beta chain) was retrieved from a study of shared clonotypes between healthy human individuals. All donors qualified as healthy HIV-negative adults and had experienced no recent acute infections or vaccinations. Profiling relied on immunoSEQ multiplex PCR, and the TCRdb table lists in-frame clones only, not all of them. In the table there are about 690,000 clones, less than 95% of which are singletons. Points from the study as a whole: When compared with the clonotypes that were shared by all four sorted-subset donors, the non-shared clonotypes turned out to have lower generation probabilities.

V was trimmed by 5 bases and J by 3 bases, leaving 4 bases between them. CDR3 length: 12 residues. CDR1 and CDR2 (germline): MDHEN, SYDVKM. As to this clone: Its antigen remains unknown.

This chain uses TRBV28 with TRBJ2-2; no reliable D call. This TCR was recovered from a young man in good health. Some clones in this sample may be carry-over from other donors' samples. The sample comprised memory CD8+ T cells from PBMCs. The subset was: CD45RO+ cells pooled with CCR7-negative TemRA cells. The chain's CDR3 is CASSRYTGELFF. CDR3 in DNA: TGTGCCAGCAGTAGATACACCGGGGAGCTGTTTTTT.